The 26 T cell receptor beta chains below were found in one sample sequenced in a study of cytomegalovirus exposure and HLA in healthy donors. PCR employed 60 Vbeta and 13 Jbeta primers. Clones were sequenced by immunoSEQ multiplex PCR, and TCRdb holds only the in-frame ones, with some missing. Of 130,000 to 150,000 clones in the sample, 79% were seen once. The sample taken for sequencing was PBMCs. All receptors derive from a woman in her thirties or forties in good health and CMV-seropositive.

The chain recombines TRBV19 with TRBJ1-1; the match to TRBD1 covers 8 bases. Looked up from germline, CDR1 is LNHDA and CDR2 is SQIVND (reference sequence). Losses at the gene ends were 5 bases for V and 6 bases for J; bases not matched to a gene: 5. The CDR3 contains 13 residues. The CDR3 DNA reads TGTGCCAGTAGTTCTATACAGGGGGCTGAAGCTTTCTTT. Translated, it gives CASSSIQGAEAFF.

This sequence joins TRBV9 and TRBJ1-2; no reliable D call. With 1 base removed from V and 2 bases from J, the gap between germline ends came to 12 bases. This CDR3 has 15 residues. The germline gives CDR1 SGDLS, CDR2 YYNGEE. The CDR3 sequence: CASSVPRDLNYGYTF. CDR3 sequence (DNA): TGTGCCAGCAGCGTACCACGGGATCTAAACTATGGCTACACCTTC. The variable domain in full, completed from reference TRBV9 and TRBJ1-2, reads DSGVTQTPKHLITATGQRVTLRCSPRSGDLSVYWYQQSLDQGLQFLIQYYNGEERAKGNILERFSAQQFPDLHSELNLSSLELGDSALYFCASSVPRDLNYGYTFGSGTRLTVV.

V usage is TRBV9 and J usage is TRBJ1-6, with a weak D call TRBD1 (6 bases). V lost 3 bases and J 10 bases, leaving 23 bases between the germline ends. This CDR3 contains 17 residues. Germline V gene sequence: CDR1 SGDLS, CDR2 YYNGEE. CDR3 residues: CASSESLGQSGGSPLHF. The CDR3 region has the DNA TGTGCCAGCAGCGAAAGCTTAGGACAGTCTGGAGGATCACCCCTCCACTTT.

The CDR3, as DNA: TGTGCCAGCAGCTTAGCGGGTTTCCTAGCGGGGGGGAAAGAGACCCAGTACTTC. This codes for CASSLAGFLAGGKETQYF. J is TRBJ2-5 and V is TRBV7-2, with TRBD2 matching over 12 bases. Germline V CDR1 and CDR2: SGHTA, FQGNSA. The CDR3 is 18 amino acids. V lost 0 bases to trimming and J lost 3 bases; unmatched junction nucleotides: 8.

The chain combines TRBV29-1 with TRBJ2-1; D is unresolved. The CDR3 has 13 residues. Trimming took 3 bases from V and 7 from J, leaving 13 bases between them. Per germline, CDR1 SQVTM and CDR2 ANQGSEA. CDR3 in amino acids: CSVDRPPGNEQFF. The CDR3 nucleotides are TGCAGCGTTGACAGGCCACCTGGGAATGAGCAGTTCTTC.

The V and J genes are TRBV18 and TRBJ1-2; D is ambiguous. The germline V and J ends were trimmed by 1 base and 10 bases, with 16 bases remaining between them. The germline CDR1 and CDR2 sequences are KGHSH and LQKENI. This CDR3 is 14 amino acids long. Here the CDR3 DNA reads TGTGCCAGCTCACCACTCTCCCCTTTCGGGGTCTACACCTTC. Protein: CASSPLSPFGVYTF.

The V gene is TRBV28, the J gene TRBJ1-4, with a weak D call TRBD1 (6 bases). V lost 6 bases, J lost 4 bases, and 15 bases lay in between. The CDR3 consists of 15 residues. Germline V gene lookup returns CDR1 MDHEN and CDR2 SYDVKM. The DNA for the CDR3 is TGTGCCAGCAGACCCCCGGGACACAGTAATGAAAAACTGTTTTTT. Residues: CASRPPGHSNEKLFF.

CDR3: CASSLASGGVAEQFF. The CDR3 region has the DNA TGTGCCAGCAGCTTGGCTAGCGGGGGGGTTGCTGAGCAGTTCTTC. The chain carries TRBV7-6 and TRBJ2-1; the match to TRBD2 covers 12 bases. J gave up 9 bases and V 3 bases, and 6 bases lay outside the gene matches. This CDR3 has 15 residues. The germline V gene encodes CDR1 SGHVS and CDR2 FNYEAQ.

The chain's CDR3 is CASSYTSGVLNEQFF. CDR3 in DNA: TGTGCCAGCAGTTATACTAGCGGGGTATTAAATGAGCAGTTCTTC. This chain links TRBV6-5 with TRBJ2-1; 10 nucleotides match TRBD2. The CDR3 contains 15 residues. Unmatched junction bases numbered 6, after V lost 3 bases and J lost 7 bases. CDR1 MNHEY and CDR2 SVGAGI come from the germline V gene.

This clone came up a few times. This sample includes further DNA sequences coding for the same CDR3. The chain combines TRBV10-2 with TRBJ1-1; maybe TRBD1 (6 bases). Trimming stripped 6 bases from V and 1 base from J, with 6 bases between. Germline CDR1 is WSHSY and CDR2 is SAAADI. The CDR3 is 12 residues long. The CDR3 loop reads CASRTGNTEAFF. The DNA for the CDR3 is TGCGCCAGCAGGACAGGGAACACTGAAGCTTTCTTT.

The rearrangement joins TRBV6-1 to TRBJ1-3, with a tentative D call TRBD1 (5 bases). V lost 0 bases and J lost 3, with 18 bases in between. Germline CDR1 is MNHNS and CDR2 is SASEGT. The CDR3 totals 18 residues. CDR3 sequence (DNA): TGTGCCAGCAGTGAAGCGCGGTCAGGGCGTCCGGGTGGAAACACCATATATTTT. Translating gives CASSEARSGRPGGNTIYF.

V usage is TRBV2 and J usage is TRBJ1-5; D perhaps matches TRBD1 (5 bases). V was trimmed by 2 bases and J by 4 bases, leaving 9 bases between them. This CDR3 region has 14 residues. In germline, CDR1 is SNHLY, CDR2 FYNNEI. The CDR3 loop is CASSEQGGNQPQHF. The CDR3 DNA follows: TGTGCCAGCAGTGAACAGGGAGGTAATCAGCCCCAGCATTTT.

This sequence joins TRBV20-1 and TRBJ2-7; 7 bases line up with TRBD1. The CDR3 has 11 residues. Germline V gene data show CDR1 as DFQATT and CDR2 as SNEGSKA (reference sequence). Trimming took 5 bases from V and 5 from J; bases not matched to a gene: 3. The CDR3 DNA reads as TGCAGTGCTCACAGGGGCAACGAGCAGTACTTC. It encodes CSAHRGNEQYF.

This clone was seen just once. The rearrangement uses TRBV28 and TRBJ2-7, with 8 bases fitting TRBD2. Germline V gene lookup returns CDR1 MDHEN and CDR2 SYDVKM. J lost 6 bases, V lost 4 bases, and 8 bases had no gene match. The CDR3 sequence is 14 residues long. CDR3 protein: CASSSPTSGGEQYF. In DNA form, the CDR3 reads TGTGCCAGCAGTTCCCCAACTAGCGGTGGCGAGCAGTACTTC.

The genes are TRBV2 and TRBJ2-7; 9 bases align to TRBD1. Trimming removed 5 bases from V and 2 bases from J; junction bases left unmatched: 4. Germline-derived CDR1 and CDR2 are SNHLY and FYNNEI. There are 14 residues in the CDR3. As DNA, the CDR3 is TGTGCCAGCAGTTTGGACAGGGGTCCCTACGAGCAGTACTTC. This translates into CASSLDRGPYEQYF.

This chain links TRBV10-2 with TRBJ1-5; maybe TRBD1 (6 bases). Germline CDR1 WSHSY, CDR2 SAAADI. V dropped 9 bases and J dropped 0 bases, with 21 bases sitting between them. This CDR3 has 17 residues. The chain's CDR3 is CASLDTGSPYSNQPQHF. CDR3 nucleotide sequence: TGCGCCAGTCTCGACACAGGGAGTCCATATAGCAATCAGCCCCAGCATTTT.

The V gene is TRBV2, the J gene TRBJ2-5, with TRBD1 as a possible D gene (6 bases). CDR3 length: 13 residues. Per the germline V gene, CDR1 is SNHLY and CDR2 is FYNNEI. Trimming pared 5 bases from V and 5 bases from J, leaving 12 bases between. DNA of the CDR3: TGTGCCAGCAGTAATAACAGGGACGAGACCCAGTACTTC. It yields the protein CASSNNRDETQYF.

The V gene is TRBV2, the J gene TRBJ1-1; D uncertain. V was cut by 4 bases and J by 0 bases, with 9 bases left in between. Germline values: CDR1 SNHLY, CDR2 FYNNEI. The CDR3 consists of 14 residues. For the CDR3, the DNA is TGTGCCAGCAGTGGGCAAACACTGAACACTGAAGCTTTCTTT. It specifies CASSGQTLNTEAFF.

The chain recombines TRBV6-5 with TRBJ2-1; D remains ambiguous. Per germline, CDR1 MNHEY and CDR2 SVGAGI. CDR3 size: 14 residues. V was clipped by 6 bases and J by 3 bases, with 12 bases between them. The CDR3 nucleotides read TGTGCCAGCAGACCACCCTACGGCTACAATGAGCAGTTCTTC. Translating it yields CASRPPYGYNEQFF.

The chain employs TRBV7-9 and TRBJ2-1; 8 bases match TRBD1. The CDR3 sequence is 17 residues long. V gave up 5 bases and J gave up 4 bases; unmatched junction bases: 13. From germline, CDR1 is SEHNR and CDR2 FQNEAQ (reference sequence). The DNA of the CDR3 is TGTGCCAGCAGCCCAAGGACAGGGAATAATGGGTACAATGAGCAGTTCTTC. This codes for CASSPRTGNNGYNEQFF.

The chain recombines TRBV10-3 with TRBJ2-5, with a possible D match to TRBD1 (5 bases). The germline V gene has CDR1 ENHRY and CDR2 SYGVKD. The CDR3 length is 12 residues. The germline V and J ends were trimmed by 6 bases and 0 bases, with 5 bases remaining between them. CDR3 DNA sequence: TGTGCCATCAGGGACAACCAAGAGACCCAGTACTTC. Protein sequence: CAIRDNQETQYF.

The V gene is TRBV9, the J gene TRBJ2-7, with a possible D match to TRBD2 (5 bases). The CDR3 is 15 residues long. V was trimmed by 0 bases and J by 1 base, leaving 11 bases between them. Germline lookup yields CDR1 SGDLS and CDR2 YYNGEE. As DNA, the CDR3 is TGTGCCAGCAGCGTAGGGCTAGCAAGTTCCTACGAGCAGTACTTC. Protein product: CASSVGLASSYEQYF. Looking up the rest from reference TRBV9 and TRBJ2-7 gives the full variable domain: DSGVTQTPKHLITATGQRVTLRCSPRSGDLSVYWYQQSLDQGLQFLIQYYNGEERAKGNILERFSAQQFPDLHSELNLSSLELGDSALYFCASSVGLASSYEQYFGPGTRLTVT.

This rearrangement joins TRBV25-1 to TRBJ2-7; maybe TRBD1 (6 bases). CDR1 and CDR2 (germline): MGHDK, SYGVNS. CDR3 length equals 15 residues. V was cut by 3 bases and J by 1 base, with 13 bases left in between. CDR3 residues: CASSEARGISYEQYF. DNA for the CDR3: TGTGCCAGCAGTGAGGCCAGGGGTATTTCCTACGAGCAGTACTTC.

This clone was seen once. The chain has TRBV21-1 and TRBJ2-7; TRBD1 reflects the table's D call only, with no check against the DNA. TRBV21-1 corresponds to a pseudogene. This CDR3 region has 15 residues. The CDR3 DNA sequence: TGTGCCAGCAGCAAAGCGTACAGCCGGCCCTACGAGCAGTACTTC. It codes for CASSKAYSRPYEQYF.

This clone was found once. CDR3 DNA sequence: TGTGCCAGCAGCTTATTACAGGGGGCAGGAGCTTTCTTT. Encoded protein: CASSLLQGAGAFF. This sequence joins TRBV5-6 and TRBJ1-1, with 9 bases aligning to TRBD1. Looked up from germline, CDR1 is SGHDT and CDR2 is YYEEEE. The J segment lost 10 bases and the V segment lost 2 bases, leaving 6 bases of the junction unmatched. The CDR3 loop spans 13 amino acids. The full variable domain, in which reference TRBV5-6 and TRBJ1-1 provide the parts outside the CDR3, is DAGVTQSPTHLIKTRGQQVTLRCSPKSGHDTVSWYQQALGQGPQFIFQYYEEEERQRGNFPDRFSGHQFPNYSSELNVNALLLGDSALYLCASSLLQGAGAFFGQGTRLTVV.

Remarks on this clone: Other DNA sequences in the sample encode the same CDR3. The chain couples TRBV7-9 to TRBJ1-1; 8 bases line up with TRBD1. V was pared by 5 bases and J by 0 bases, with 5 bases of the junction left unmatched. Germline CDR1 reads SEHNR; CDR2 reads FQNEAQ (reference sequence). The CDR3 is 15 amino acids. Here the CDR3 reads CASSPSTGVNTEAFF. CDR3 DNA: TGTGCCAGCAGCCCTTCGACAGGGGTGAACACTGAAGCTTTCTTT.